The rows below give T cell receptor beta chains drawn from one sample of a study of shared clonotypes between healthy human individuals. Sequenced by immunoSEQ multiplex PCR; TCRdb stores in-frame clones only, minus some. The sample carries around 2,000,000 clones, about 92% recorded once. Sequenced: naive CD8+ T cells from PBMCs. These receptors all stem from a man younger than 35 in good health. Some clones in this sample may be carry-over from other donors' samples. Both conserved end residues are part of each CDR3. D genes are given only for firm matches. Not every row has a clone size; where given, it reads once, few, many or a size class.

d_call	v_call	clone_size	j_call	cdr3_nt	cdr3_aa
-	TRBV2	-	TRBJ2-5	TGTGCCAGCAGTGAAGCGGTTGAGACTAGATCAATTATTGAGACCCAGTACTTC	CASSEAVETRSIIETQYF
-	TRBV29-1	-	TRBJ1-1	TGCAGCGTTGGTAGCTACACTGAAGCTTTCTTT	CSVGSYTEAFF
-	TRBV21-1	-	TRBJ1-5	TGTGCCAGCATCCGGGAACCGGGGGGTGGTTTGCGGCCCCAGCATTTT	CASIREPGGGLRPQHF
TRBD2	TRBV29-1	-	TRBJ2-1	TGCAGCGTTGATGGGACTACCGATAACTACAATGAGCAGTTCTTC	CSVDGTTDNYNEQFF
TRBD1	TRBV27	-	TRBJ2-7	TGTGCCAGCAGTTTTCTGGGACAGGGTACCTACGAGCAGTACTTC	CASSFLGQGTYEQYF
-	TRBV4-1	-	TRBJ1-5	TGCGCCAGCAGCCAAGATCAAGGCGGGGCACAGCCCCAGCATTTT	CASSQDQGGAQPQHF
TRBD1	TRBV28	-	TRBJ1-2	TGTGCCAGCAGCACAGGGGGCTTTTATGGCTACACCTTC	CASSTGGFYGYTF
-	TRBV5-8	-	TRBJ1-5	TGTGCCAGCAGCTTGGTTTTGCAGATTAGCAATCAGCCCCAGCATTTT	CASSLVLQISNQPQHF
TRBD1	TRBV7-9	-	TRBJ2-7	TGTGCCAGCCACGGGACAGGGGGGTACGAGCAGTACTTC	CASHGTGGYEQYF
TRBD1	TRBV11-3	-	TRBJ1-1	TGTGCCAGCAGCCCCCGGACAGGGAGAGTAGCTTTCTTT	CASSPRTGRVAFF
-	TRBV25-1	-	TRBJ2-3	TGTGCCAGCAGTGGCCCCAAGGTCCCGAGGGACACAGATACGCAGTATTTT	CASSGPKVPRDTDTQYF
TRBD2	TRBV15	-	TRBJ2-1	TGTGCCACCAGCAGTAGGACTAGCGGATACAATGAGCAGTTCTTC	CATSSRTSGYNEQFF
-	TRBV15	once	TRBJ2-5	TGTGCCACCAGCAGAGAGGAGGTTTTTCGAGGCGGCCAAGAGACCCAGTACTTC	CATSREEVFRGGQETQYF
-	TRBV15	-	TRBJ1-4	TGTGCCACCAGCAGAGTAATCGGTGAAAAACTGTTTTTT	CATSRVIGEKLFF
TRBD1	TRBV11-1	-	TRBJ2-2	TGTGCCAGCAGCACCTGGGACAGCCCCCAAGGGTCCACCGGGGAGCTGTTTTTT	CASSTWDSPQGSTGELFF
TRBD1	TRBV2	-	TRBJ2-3	TGTGCCAGCATCAGCCCGGGACAGGGGGGAGATACGCAGTATTTT	CASISPGQGGDTQYF
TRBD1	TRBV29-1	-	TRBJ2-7	TGCAGCGTTGCCAGGGGGAACGAGCAGTACTTC	CSVARGNEQYF
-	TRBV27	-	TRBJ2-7	TGTGCCAGCAGTTTTTCTAGTACAGGGCGATTCTACGAGCAGTACTTC	CASSFSSTGRFYEQYF
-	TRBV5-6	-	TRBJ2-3	TGTGCCAGCAGCCCTGTGGGGGGCTCTATAGATACGCAGTATTTT	CASSPVGGSIDTQYF
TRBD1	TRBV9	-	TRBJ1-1	TGTGCCAGCAGCGTAGGGCAGGGGGGCACTGAAGCTTTCTTT	CASSVGQGGTEAFF
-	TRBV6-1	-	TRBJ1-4	TGTGCCAGCAGTGAAGCCGGGGGCAGAGAAAAACTGTTTTTT	CASSEAGGREKLFF
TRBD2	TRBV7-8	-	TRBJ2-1	TGTGCCAGCAGCAACAACCTAGCGGGAGACGAGCAGTTCTTC	CASSNNLAGDEQFF
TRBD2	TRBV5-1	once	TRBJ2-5	TGCGCCAGCAGCCCAACTTCGGGACTAGCGGGAGTTTTGGAGTTAGAGACCCAGTACTTC	CASSPTSGLAGVLELETQYF
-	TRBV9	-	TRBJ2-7	TGTGCCAGCAGCGTCGGTCTTACCTACGAGCAGTACTTC	CASSVGLTYEQYF